A selection of T cell receptor beta chains follows, all from one sample in a study of human T cells and chemical hapten exposure. A single record per CDR3 protein comes from TCRdb applying MiXCR to the 5' RACE reads. The sample yields around 100,000 distinct CDR3 sequences, roughly 18% seen once. Every receptor here comes from a human donor in good health. The CDR3 runs from the conserved cysteine through the conserved F or W. D genes are given only for firm matches. Expanded clones get a size class; other rows say once, few or many, or leave the size out.

j_gene: TRBJ2-1; d_gene: TRBD2; abundance: few; v_gene: TRBV4-1; CDR3aa: CASSQRAGGPPEQFF; CDR3nt: TGCGCCAGCAGCCAAAGAGCGGGAGGGCCCCCTGAGCAGTTCTTC
j_gene: TRBJ2-3; d_gene: NA; abundance: many; v_gene: TRBV6-4; CDR3aa: CASSEQSKDTQYF; CDR3nt: TGTGCCAGCAGTGAACAGTCTAAGGATACGCAGTATTTT
j_gene: TRBJ1-5; d_gene: TRBD1; abundance: NA; v_gene: TRBV28; CDR3aa: CASRRTGSYSNQPQHF; CDR3nt: TGTGCCAGCCGGAGGACAGGCTCTTATAGCAATCAGCCCCAGCATTTT
j_gene: TRBJ1-1; d_gene: TRBD1; abundance: few; v_gene: TRBV6-1; CDR3aa: CASSEGQGIQAFF; CDR3nt: TGTGCCAGCAGTGAAGGACAGGGGATCCAAGCTTTCTTT
j_gene: TRBJ1-3; d_gene: NA; abundance: few; v_gene: TRBV7-9; CDR3aa: CASSRDGSGNTIYF; CDR3nt: TGTGCCAGCAGCCGGGACGGGTCTGGAAACACCATATATTTT
j_gene: TRBJ2-7; d_gene: NA; abundance: NA; v_gene: TRBV5-6; CDR3aa: CASSLVQGGQYF; CDR3nt: TGTGCCAGCAGCTTGGTGCAGGGAGGGCAGTACTTC
j_gene: TRBJ2-6; d_gene: NA; abundance: few; v_gene: TRBV12-3/TRBV12-4; CDR3aa: CASSRTRSGANVLTF; CDR3nt: TGTGCCAGCAGTCGGACACGCTCTGGGGCCAACGTCCTGACTTTC
j_gene: TRBJ1-5; d_gene: NA; abundance: few; v_gene: TRBV6-5; CDR3aa: CASSPGTQHF; CDR3nt: TGTGCCAGCAGTCCGGGGACCCAGCATTTT
j_gene: TRBJ2-3; d_gene: NA; abundance: NA; v_gene: TRBV18; CDR3aa: CASSPPNLGDTQYF; CDR3nt: TGTGCCAGCTCACCACCGAATCTGGGGGATACGCAGTATTTT
j_gene: TRBJ2-1; d_gene: NA; abundance: NA; v_gene: TRBV7-9; CDR3aa: CASSPNPTQGEQFF; CDR3nt: TGTGCCAGCAGCCCGAATCCTACTCAGGGAGAGCAGTTCTTC
j_gene: TRBJ2-1; d_gene: TRBD2; abundance: few; v_gene: TRBV20-1; CDR3aa: CSASSSGRDNEQFF; CDR3nt: TGCAGTGCTAGCTCTAGCGGGAGGGACAATGAGCAGTTCTTC
j_gene: TRBJ1-5; d_gene: NA; abundance: once; v_gene: TRBV5-5; CDR3aa: CASSLEGHSNQPQHF; CDR3nt: TGTGCCAGCAGCTTGGAAGGGCATAGCAATCAGCCCCAGCATTTT
j_gene: TRBJ2-5; d_gene: TRBD1; abundance: few; v_gene: TRBV29-1; CDR3aa: CSARTGQETQYF; CDR3nt: TGCAGCGCTCGGACAGGCCAAGAGACCCAGTACTTC
j_gene: TRBJ2-4; d_gene: NA; abundance: NA; v_gene: TRBV28; CDR3aa: CASSRTRQALAKNIQYF; CDR3nt: TGTGCCAGCAGTCGGACTCGACAAGCATTAGCCAAAAACATTCAGTACTTC
j_gene: TRBJ2-7; d_gene: NA; abundance: NA; v_gene: TRBV19; CDR3aa: CASSILGEQYF; CDR3nt: TGTGCCAGTAGTATTCTGGGCGAGCAGTACTTC
j_gene: TRBJ2-3; d_gene: TRBD2; abundance: NA; v_gene: TRBV29-1; CDR3aa: CSVQGTSGTDTQYF; CDR3nt: TGCAGCGTCCAGGGGACTAGCGGCACAGATACGCAGTATTTT
j_gene: TRBJ2-7; d_gene: TRBD1; abundance: NA; v_gene: TRBV6-6; CDR3aa: CASSYSPGQGGEQYF; CDR3nt: TGTGCCAGCAGTTACTCACCGGGACAGGGAGGCGAGCAGTACTTC
j_gene: TRBJ1-3; d_gene: NA; abundance: NA; v_gene: TRBV28; CDR3aa: CASSLGPSSGNTIYF; CDR3nt: TGTGCCAGCAGTTTAGGGCCCAGCTCTGGAAACACCATATATTTT
j_gene: TRBJ2-2; d_gene: NA; abundance: NA; v_gene: TRBV12-5; CDR3aa: CASGLGTGNTGELFF; CDR3nt: TGTGCTAGTGGTTTGGGGACGGGGAACACCGGGGAGCTGTTTTTT
j_gene: TRBJ2-7; d_gene: NA; abundance: few; v_gene: TRBV28; CDR3aa: CASSLLNRVSYEQYF; CDR3nt: TGTGCCAGCAGTTTATTGAACAGGGTCTCCTACGAGCAGTACTTC
j_gene: TRBJ2-7; d_gene: NA; abundance: NA; v_gene: TRBV15; CDR3aa: CATSRDLDRQAGEQYF; CDR3nt: TGTGCCACCAGCAGAGACTTGGACCGCCAGGCGGGTGAGCAGTACTTC
j_gene: TRBJ2-3; d_gene: NA; abundance: few; v_gene: TRBV5-1; CDR3aa: CASSLEVSYTDTQYF; CDR3nt: TGCGCCAGCAGCTTGGAGGTCAGTTACACAGATACGCAGTATTTT
j_gene: TRBJ1-3; d_gene: NA; abundance: few; v_gene: TRBV20-1; CDR3aa: CSARGRGYGIGNTIYF; CDR3nt: TGCAGTGCTAGAGGAAGGGGCTATGGTATAGGAAACACCATATATTTT